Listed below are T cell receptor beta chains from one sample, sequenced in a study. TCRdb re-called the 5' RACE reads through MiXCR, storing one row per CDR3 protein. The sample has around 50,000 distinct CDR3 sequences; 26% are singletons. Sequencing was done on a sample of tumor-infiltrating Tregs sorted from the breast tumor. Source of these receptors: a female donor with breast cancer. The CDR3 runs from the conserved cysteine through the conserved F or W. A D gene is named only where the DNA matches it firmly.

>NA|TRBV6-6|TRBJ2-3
CASSGQGTDTQYF
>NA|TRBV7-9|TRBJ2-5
CASRQGSRETQYF
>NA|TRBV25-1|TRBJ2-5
CASSESGETQYF
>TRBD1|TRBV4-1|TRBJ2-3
CASSLIGQGVDTQYF
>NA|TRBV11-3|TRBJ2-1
CASSRSDRNNEQFF
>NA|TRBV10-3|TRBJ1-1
CAISVGRPNTEAFF
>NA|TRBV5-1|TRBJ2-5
CASSLEWTEGQETQYF
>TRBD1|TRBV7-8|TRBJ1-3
CASSFDRGQGNTIYF
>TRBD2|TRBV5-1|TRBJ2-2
CASRGLANAGELFF
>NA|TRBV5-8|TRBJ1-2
CASSLWTVEISGYTF
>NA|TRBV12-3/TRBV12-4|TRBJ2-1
CASRRVQAEQFF
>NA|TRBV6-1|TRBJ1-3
CASSETGRSSGNTIYF
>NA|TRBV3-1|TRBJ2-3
CASSEQGSDTQYF
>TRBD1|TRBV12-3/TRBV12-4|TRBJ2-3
CASSTRQGGDTQYF
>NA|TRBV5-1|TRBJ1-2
CASSLEGFGYTF
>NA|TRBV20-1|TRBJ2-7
CSASPQTGGSYEQYF
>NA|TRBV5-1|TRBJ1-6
CASSPGNTGDNSPLHF
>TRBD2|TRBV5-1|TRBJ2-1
CASSFTSGRDAIHNEQFF
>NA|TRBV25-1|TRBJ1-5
CASSETEGKQPQHF
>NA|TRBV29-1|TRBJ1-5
CSVQNYGNQPQHF
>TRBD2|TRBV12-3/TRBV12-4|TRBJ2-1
CASTSGTSGLQGQQFF
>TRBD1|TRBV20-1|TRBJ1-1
CSASTTSGGAEAFF
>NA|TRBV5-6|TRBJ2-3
CASSSSRATDTQYF
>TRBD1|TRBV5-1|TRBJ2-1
CASSLVQGAYNEQFF
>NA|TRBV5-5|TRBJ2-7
CTSRNTGSSYEQYF
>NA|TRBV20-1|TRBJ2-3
CSASLRNTDTQYF
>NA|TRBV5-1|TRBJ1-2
CASSLATGYGYTF
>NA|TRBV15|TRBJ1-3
CATSSSGNTIYF
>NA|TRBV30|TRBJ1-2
CAWSVRSTGYTF
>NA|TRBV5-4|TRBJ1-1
CASSLDGGATEAFF